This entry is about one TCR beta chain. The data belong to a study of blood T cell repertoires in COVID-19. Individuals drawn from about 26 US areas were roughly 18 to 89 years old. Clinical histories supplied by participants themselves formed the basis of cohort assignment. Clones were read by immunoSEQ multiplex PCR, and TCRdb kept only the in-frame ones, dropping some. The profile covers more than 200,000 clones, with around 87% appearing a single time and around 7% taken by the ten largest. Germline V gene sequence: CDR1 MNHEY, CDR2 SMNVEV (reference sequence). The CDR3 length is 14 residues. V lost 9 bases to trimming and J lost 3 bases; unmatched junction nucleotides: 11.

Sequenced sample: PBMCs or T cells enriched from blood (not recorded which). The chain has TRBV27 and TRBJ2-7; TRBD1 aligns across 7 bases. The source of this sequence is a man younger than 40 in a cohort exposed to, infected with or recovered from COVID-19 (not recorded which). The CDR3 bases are TGTGCCAGACCAACCGGGGACAGAAGCTACGAGCAGTACTTC. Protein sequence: CARPTGDRSYEQYF.